The 27 T cell receptor beta chains in this list originate from one sample, sequenced in a study of blood T cell repertoires in COVID-19. Using immunoSEQ multiplex PCR, the repertoire was profiled, and TCRdb retains in-frame clones only, with some absent. The table includes about 180,000 clones, about 85% detected once. Material for sequencing was peripheral blood. The receptors stem from a man aged 80 or over with COVID-19, enrolled during active disease.

Only a few counts were recorded for this clone. The chain employs TRBV7-9 and TRBJ1-2; TRBD1 matches at 7 bases. J lost 4 bases, V lost 0 bases, and 5 bases had no gene match. Germline CDR1 and CDR2: SEHNR and FQNEAQ (reference sequence). This CDR3 contains 15 residues. The CDR3 bases are TGTGCCAGCAGCTTAGCGACAGGGACCAGCTATGGCTACACCTTC. It codes for CASSLATGTSYGYTF.

The chain has TRBV19 and TRBJ1-1, with unresolved D. CDR3 length equals 15 residues. Trimming removed 6 bases at V and 2 bases at J, with 16 bases between. Germline-derived CDR1 and CDR2 are LNHDA and SQIVND (reference sequence). CDR3 sequence (DNA): TGTGCCAGTAGCCCCCTGACATTAATCAACACTGAAGCTTTCTTT. This gives the protein CASSPLTLINTEAFF.

This chain links TRBV7-2 with TRBJ1-5; possibly TRBD1 for D (6 bases). There are 15 residues in the CDR3. Germline V gene data show CDR1 as SGHTA and CDR2 as FQGNSA. V was clipped by 5 bases and J by 0 bases, with 11 bases between them. CDR3 loop: CASSQGIHSNQPQHF. CDR3 in DNA: TGTGCCAGCAGCCAGGGGATCCATAGCAATCAGCCCCAGCATTTT.

CDR3 DNA: TGTGCCAGCTCACCAAACAGGGGGGAGGCAGCTTTCTTT. Translated, it gives CASSPNRGEAAFF. The rearrangement joins TRBV18 to TRBJ1-1; TRBD1 matches 8 bases. CDR1 is KGHSH and CDR2 is LQKENI in the germline V gene. The V and J ends lost 2 bases and 10 bases, in that order; junction bases with no gene match: 6. The CDR3 is 13 amino acids.

This chain joins TRBV14 and TRBJ1-1; D is undetermined. V dropped 1 base and J dropped 2 bases, with 5 bases sitting between them. This CDR3 has 13 amino acids. Germline V lookup: CDR1 SGHDN, CDR2 FVKESK. The CDR3, as DNA: TGTGCCAGCAGCCAAGTAGCTAACACTGAAGCTTTCTTT. Protein: CASSQVANTEAFF.

In this sample, this clone turned up a few times. V gene TRBV9 combines with J gene TRBJ1-3; weak D call: TRBD1 (5 bases). The germline gives CDR1 SGDLS, CDR2 YYNGEE. The CDR3 has 14 residues. V was pared by 2 bases and J by 2 bases, with 8 bases between. In DNA, the CDR3 is TGTGCCAGCAGCGTGTGGGGGGCTGGAAACACCATATATTTT. Translating gives CASSVWGAGNTIYF.

The chain combines TRBV5-6 with TRBJ1-2, with 9 bases matching TRBD1. Germline V gives CDR1 SGHDT, CDR2 YYEEEE. This CDR3 has 14 residues. V shed 3 bases, J shed 3 bases, and the junction held 3 bases outside the gene matches. The CDR3 DNA reads TGTGCCAGCAGCTCCCGGACAGGGGACTATGGCTACACCTTC. It specifies CASSSRTGDYGYTF.

The count of this clone is one. This chain links TRBV12-5 with TRBJ1-1; tentative D call: TRBD1 (5 bases). V was cut by 0 bases and J by 0 bases, with 11 bases left in between. CDR1 is LGHNT and CDR2 is FRNRAP in the germline V gene. CDR3 length: 16 amino acids. DNA of the CDR3: TGTGCTAGTGGTTTGGTCCCAATGACAGTGAACACTGAAGCTTTCTTT. This gives the protein CASGLVPMTVNTEAFF.

The V call is TRBV21-1, the J call TRBJ2-5; the D call of TRBD2 is as the table states it, not checked on the DNA. TRBV21-1 is classified as a pseudogene. The CDR3 length is 14 residues. CDR3 DNA sequence: TGTGCCAGCGGGCGAAATTGGAGCGGGGAGACCCAGTACTTC. This sequence encodes CASGRNWSGETQYF.

The chain couples TRBV2 to TRBJ2-7, with unresolved D. In germline, CDR1 is SNHLY, CDR2 FYNNEI. With 3 bases removed from V and 3 bases from J, the gap between germline ends came to 15 bases. This CDR3 comprises 15 residues. The CDR3: CASSEGQRPFYEQYF. Written as DNA, the CDR3 is TGTGCCAGCAGTGAGGGTCAGCGACCCTTCTACGAGCAGTACTTC.

CDR3 sequence (DNA): TGTGCCAGCAGTTTCCAATCGTCCGGGACACCCGCGAACACTGAAGCTTTCTTT. This gives the protein CASSFQSSGTPANTEAFF. This chain joins TRBV28 and TRBJ1-1; D possibly corresponds to TRBD1 (6 bases). Germline CDR1 is MDHEN and CDR2 is SYDVKM. Between the trimmed V and J ends, which lost 3 bases and 1 base, there was a span of 21 bases. The CDR3 has 18 amino acids. Looking up the rest from reference TRBV28 and TRBJ1-1 gives the full variable domain: DVKVTQSSRYLVKRTGEKVFLECVQDMDHENMFWYRQDPGLGLRLIYFSYDVKMKEKGDIPEGYSVSREKKERFSLILESASTNQTSMYLCASSFQSSGTPANTEAFFGQGTRLTVV.

This sequence joins TRBV7-3 and TRBJ2-1, with 9 bases fitting TRBD1. J gave up 7 bases and V 4 bases, and 2 bases lay outside the gene matches. Germline CDR1 reads SGHTA; CDR2 reads FQGTGA. The CDR3 is made up of 13 amino acids. The CDR3 region is CASSSGQGNEQFF. As DNA, the CDR3 is TGTGCCAGCAGCTCGGGACAGGGAAATGAGCAGTTCTTC.

The rearrangement links TRBV19 to TRBJ1-5; TRBD1 agrees at 9 bases. Germline V gene lookup returns CDR1 LNHDA and CDR2 SQIVND (reference sequence). This CDR3 is 17 amino acids long. V shed 5 bases, J shed 1 base, and the junction held 9 bases outside the gene matches. The DNA of the CDR3 is TGTGCCAGTAGTCTTCGGACAGGGGCCACCAGCAATCAGCCCCAGCATTTT. As protein: CASSLRTGATSNQPQHF.

The rearrangement links TRBV11-3 to TRBJ1-1; a possible D gene is TRBD1 (6 bases). This CDR3 contains 15 residues. Deletions cut 2 bases from V and 0 bases from J, with 10 bases between. Germline V gene sequence: CDR1 SGHNT, CDR2 YENEEA. The CDR3 DNA reads as TGTGCCAGCAGCTTACAGGGGTCGGTGAACACTGAAGCTTTCTTT. This encodes CASSLQGSVNTEAFF.

This clone was seen a single time. The V call is TRBV5-1, the J call TRBJ2-7, with a weak D call TRBD2 (6 bases). CDR1 is SGHRS, CDR2 YFSETQ, per germline. Trimming stripped 0 bases from V and 6 bases from J, with 13 bases between. This CDR3 has 14 residues. The CDR3 region is CASSLGSGVSEQYF. In DNA form, the CDR3 reads TGCGCCAGCAGCTTGGGATCGGGGGTGAGCGAGCAGTACTTC.

The chain combines TRBV10-2 with TRBJ1-2; the match to TRBD1 covers 12 bases. V lost 0 bases and J lost 7; bases outside the gene matches: 3. The CDR3 covers 15 residues. CDR1 is WSHSY and CDR2 is SAAADI in the germline V gene. The CDR3 loop is CASSESGQGAFGYTF. DNA of the CDR3: TGCGCCAGCAGTGAGTCGGGACAGGGGGCTTTTGGCTACACCTTC.

This rearrangement joins TRBV7-2 to TRBJ2-5; D unresolved. V dropped 5 bases and J dropped 5 bases, with 12 bases sitting between them. This CDR3 has 13 amino acids. Germline assignment: CDR1 SGHTA and CDR2 FQGNSA. CDR3 bases: TGTGCCAGCAGCCCCCAGAGGCGGGAGACCCAGTACTTC. It translates to CASSPQRRETQYF. The full variable domain, in which reference TRBV7-2 and TRBJ2-5 provide the parts outside the CDR3, is GAGVSQSPSNKVTEKGKDVELRCDPISGHTALYWYRQSLGQGLEFLIYFQGNSAPDKSGLPSDRFSAERTGGSVSTLTIQRTQQEDSAVYLCASSPQRRETQYFGPGTRLLVL.

This chain uses TRBV7-9 with TRBJ1-1; 8 nucleotides line up with TRBD1. V was pared by 3 bases and J by 5 bases, with 5 bases of the junction left unmatched. This CDR3 has 14 residues. Germline-derived CDR1 and CDR2 are SEHNR and FQNEAQ (reference sequence). This chain's CDR3 is CASSLPQGATEAFF. CDR3 sequence (DNA): TGTGCCAGCAGCTTGCCTCAGGGGGCGACTGAAGCTTTCTTT.

The rearrangement uses TRBV10-3 and TRBJ1-6; 8 bases are shared with TRBD1. The CDR3 is 19 residues long. The V gene's germline CDR1 is ENHRY and CDR2 SYGVKD. Trimming at V came to 2 bases and at J to 10 bases, leaving 19 bases not matched to a gene. In DNA, the CDR3 is TGTGCCATCAGTGAGCCCGAAAAGAGAAGGACAGGGATGGGGTCACCCCTCCACTTT. Translated: CAISEPEKRRTGMGSPLHF.

The genes are TRBV5-1 and TRBJ1-1; TRBD1 matches 7 bases. There are 12 residues in the CDR3. V was pared by 4 bases and J by 12 bases, with 9 bases of the junction left unmatched. Germline V CDR1 and CDR2: SGHRS, YFSETQ. CDR3 nucleotides: TGCGCCAGCAGCCCGGAGGGGGCGCTATCTTTCTTT. Its translation: CASSPEGALSFF.

This clone has more than one count but fewer than ten. The chain recombines TRBV7-9 with TRBJ1-2; no firm D call. CDR1 SEHNR and CDR2 FQNEAQ come from the germline V gene (reference sequence). This CDR3 is built from 14 residues. The V and J ends lost 5 bases and 8 bases respectively, with 18 bases between them. The CDR3 protein is CASSPTAGPGGYTF. CDR3 sequence (DNA): TGTGCCAGCAGCCCAACAGCAGGACCGGGGGGCTACACCTTC. Full variable domain (missing parts from reference TRBV7-9 and TRBJ1-2): DTGVSQNPRHKITKRGQNVTFRCDPISEHNRLYWYRQTLGQGPEFLTYFQNEAQLEKSRLLSDRFSAERPKGSFSTLEIQRTEQGDSAMYLCASSPTAGPGGYTFGSGTRLTVV.

The table lists this clone with a few counts. V usage is TRBV6-1 and J usage is TRBJ1-1, with a possible D match to TRBD1 (5 bases). Trimming left V 0 bases short and J 11 bases short, with 10 bases between. The CDR3 has 12 amino acids. Germline-derived CDR1 and CDR2 are MNHNS and SASEGT. The CDR3 DNA reads TGTGCCAGCAGTGAAGCGGCAGGGTTGGCTTTCTTT. Translation: CASSEAAGLAFF.

The chain employs TRBV9 and TRBJ1-2, with 7 positions matching TRBD1. The ends lost 6 bases at V and 4 bases at J; junction bases unmatched: 12. The CDR3 runs 15 residues. CDR1 and CDR2 from the germline V gene are SGDLS and YYNGEE. CDR3 in amino acids: CASTLEEGALYGYTF. CDR3 in DNA: TGTGCCAGCACCTTGGAAGAGGGGGCCCTCTATGGCTACACCTTC.

The rearrangement uses TRBV2 and TRBJ1-5; D possibly corresponds to TRBD1 (5 bases). CDR3 length equals 13 residues. CDR1 and CDR2 (germline): SNHLY, FYNNEI. V shed 7 bases and J shed 0 bases, with 7 bases lying between them. CDR3 protein: CASNQGSNQPQHF. The CDR3 DNA reads TGTGCCAGCAACCAGGGTAGCAATCAGCCCCAGCATTTT. Looking up the rest from reference TRBV2 and TRBJ1-5 gives the full variable domain: EPEVTQTPSHQVTQMGQEVILRCVPISNHLYFYWYRQILGQKVEFLVSFYNNEISEKSEIFDDQFSVERPDGSNFTLKIRSTKLEDSAMYFCASNQGSNQPQHFGDGTRLSIL.

The gene calls are TRBV18 and TRBJ2-2; 11 nucleotides align to TRBD1. CDR3 size: 15 residues. Looked up from germline, CDR1 is KGHSH and CDR2 is LQKENI. The V segment lost 8 bases and the J segment 6 bases; nucleotides outside the gene matches: 8. CDR3 coding DNA: TGTGCCAGCCCAACCTCGGGACAGGGGGCCGGGGAGCTGTTTTTT. Protein sequence: CASPTSGQGAGELFF.

The rearrangement links TRBV9 to TRBJ2-1, with 9 nucleotides matching TRBD1. The CDR3 spans 18 residues. After removal of 0 bases from V and 4 bases from J, the junction contained 11 bases not matched to a gene. Germline V gene data show CDR1 as SGDLS and CDR2 as YYNGEE. This chain's CDR3 is CASSVDGDRAELYNEQFF. Written as DNA, the CDR3 is TGTGCCAGCAGCGTAGATGGGGACAGGGCGGAATTATACAATGAGCAGTTCTTC.

The chain couples TRBV10-3 to TRBJ1-5, with D uncertain. The germline V gene encodes CDR1 ENHRY and CDR2 SYGVKD. CDR3 length: 17 residues. Trimming stripped 1 base from V and 4 bases from J, with 17 bases between. CDR3 sequence reads: CAISEFDAQTANQPQHF. The CDR3 DNA reads as TGTGCCATCAGTGAGTTCGATGCACAGACCGCAAATCAGCCCCAGCATTTT.